This TCR beta chain originates from a study of radiotherapy plus CTLA-4 blockade in lung cancer. Study findings and constraints: TCR clones of tumor origin grew in blood after radiotherapy plus ipilimumab.

Assay: immunoSEQ multiplex PCR; the TCRdb copy retains only in-frame clones and omits some. This table holds roughly 55,000 clones, less than 75% found once. This CDR3 has 15 amino acids. Germline-derived CDR1 and CDR2 are MDHEN and SYDVKM. V shed 7 bases and J 4 bases; nucleotides not matched to a gene: 7. Chemo-refractory metastatic non-small-cell lung cancer patients received focal radiation with ipilimumab CTLA-4 blockade. Worth noting for this clone: Its antigen remains unknown.

Sample: peripheral blood, taken from a patient treated with radiotherapy plus ipilimumab. This chain joins TRBV28 and TRBJ2-5, with 12 bases lining up with TRBD2. This TCR derives from a human donor with non-small cell lung cancer whose response to radiotherapy plus ipilimumab could not be evaluated. CDR3 bases: TGTGCCAGCACATCTCTAGCGGGGGGGCCAGAGACCCAGTACTTC. This gives the protein CASTSLAGGPETQYF.